The entry below gives a single TCR beta chain sequence along with its context. Its target is not known. This sample is part of a study of naive and memory T cell subsets. The study, taken as a whole, reports: A few larger clonotypes appeared in naive repertoires, especially CD8, possibly memory cells re-expressing CD45RA. Gini index rose across naive, CM, EM and EMRA in CD4 and CD8. In naive cells, over 95% of TCR sequences were seen only once. Naive and memory subsets had different power law exponents for TCR abundance.

The germline gives CDR1 SGHVS, CDR2 FNYEAQ. CDR3 length equals 15 residues. Trimming cost V 5 bases and J 2 bases; bases outside gene matches: 3. Two oligonucleotides, mixed equimolar, formed the beta constant-region primer covering TRBC1 and TRBC2. The ligated cDNA underwent four PCR rounds using SP2 and nested alpha and beta constant-region primers. Via MiXCR, TCRdb re-called the UMI-ligation and nested PCR reads, giving one row per CDR3 protein. This table has approximately 80,000 distinct CDR3 sequences, over 9% appearing once. The sequencing input was naive CD8+ T cells from blood. The sequence was collected from a human donor in good health. The J gene is TRBJ2-5, the V gene TRBV7-6; 12 bases align to TRBD2. The CDR3 DNA sequence: TGTGCCAGCAGCCGACTAGCGGGAGTACAAGAGACCCAGTACTTC. It encodes CASSRLAGVQETQYF.